This entry lists 6 T cell receptor beta chains sequenced from one sample in a study of beta chain features in type 1 diabetes. Isolated RNA was reverse transcribed in full, so expressed TCRB transcripts were sequenced. Here immunoSEQ multiplex PCR was the method, and the copy in TCRdb shows in-frame clones only, minus some. This table holds 350,000 to 450,000 clones, approximately 15% found once. What was sequenced was naive CD4+ T cells from blood. The receptors were gathered from a man between 25 and 39 years old in good health.

The chain recombines TRBV10-3 with TRBJ2-5, with D perhaps being TRBD1 or TRBD2 (5 bases each). The V gene lost 6 bases and the J gene lost 4 bases, with 12 bases spanning the gap. Germline assignment: CDR1 ENHRY and CDR2 SYGVKD. This CDR3 region has 13 residues. This CDR3 reads CAISPGRGETQYF. DNA for the CDR3: TGTGCCATCAGCCCGGGACGAGGAGAGACCCAGTACTTC.

The V and J genes are TRBV28 and TRBJ2-7; the match to TRBD1 covers 8 bases. The CDR3 has 16 amino acids. V shed 6 bases, J shed 2 bases, and the junction held 12 bases outside the gene matches. Germline CDR1 and CDR2: MDHEN and SYDVKM. Here the CDR3 DNA reads TGTGCCAGCAGCAGTTCCAGGACAGGGATCCCCTACGAGCAGTACGTC. It encodes CASSSSRTGIPYEQYV.

J is TRBJ2-5 and V is TRBV5-4; tentative D call: TRBD2 (6 bases). Germline CDR1 is SGHNT and CDR2 is YYREEE (reference sequence). Trimming shortened V by 4 bases and J by 3 bases, and 10 bases separated the two germline ends. This CDR3 comprises 13 residues. The CDR3 sequence is CASSPRREETQYF. CDR3 coding DNA: TGTGCCAGCAGCCCCCGGAGGGAAGAGACCCAGTACTTC.

In this sample, this clone turned up a few times. The chain joins TRBV6-5 to TRBJ1-6; no firm D call. Trimming cost V 4 bases and J 2 bases, with 12 bases left between them. This CDR3 region has 16 residues. Per germline, CDR1 MNHEY and CDR2 SVGAGI. The CDR3 here is CASSSMVGAYNSPLHF. In DNA form, the CDR3 reads TGTGCCAGCAGTTCTATGGTGGGTGCCTATAATTCACCCCTCCACTTT.

The chain recombines TRBV18 with TRBJ1-6; D uncertain. Germline CDR1 is KGHSH and CDR2 is LQKENI. Trimming removed 3 bases at V and 2 bases at J, with 8 bases between. The CDR3 runs 15 residues. Here the CDR3 DNA reads TGTGCCAGCTCACCTCGGGAGACCTATAATTCACCCCTCCACTTT. Translation gives CASSPRETYNSPLHF.

This clone appeared a few times. The chain is built from TRBV20-1 and TRBJ2-2; D not certain. Germline CDR1 reads DFQATT; CDR2 reads SNEGSKA (reference sequence). This CDR3 has 11 residues. Trimming shortened V by 6 bases and J by 4 bases, and 6 bases separated the two germline ends. As DNA, the CDR3 is TGCAGTGCCGGGTCCACCGGGGAGCTGTTTTTT. Residues: CSAGSTGELFF.